The 18 T cell receptor beta chains reported below all come from one sample, sequenced in a study of OX40 agonist ivuxolimab in advanced cancers. To prepare the library, the immunoSEQ multiplex PCR assay was applied. TCRdb mirrors the immuneACCESS table, restricted to in-frame sequences. Some clones are absent from its copies; in checked studies, under half trace to an unresolved V gene, and the reason for the others is unknown. This sample holds more than 40,000 clones; approximately 88% were observed only once. Of the sample, 45% to 70% is held by the ten largest clones. The source was CD4+ or CD8+ T cells sorted from blood, collected in a trial of the OX40 agonist ivuxolimab. These receptor sequences come from an adult with an advanced solid tumor such as melanoma, head and neck, liver or kidney cancer.

This clone was recorded many times. The rearrangement uses TRBV28 and TRBJ1-4; D is perhaps TRBD1 (6 bases). V lost 2 bases to trimming and J lost 6 bases, with 10 bases between them. The CDR3 is 14 residues long. Germline V gene lookup returns CDR1 MDHEN and CDR2 SYDVKM. CDR3 sequence (DNA): TGTGCCAGCAGTTTAGGGGGCCGAGATGAAAAACTGTTTTTT. It translates to CASSLGGRDEKLFF.

The chain combines TRBV5-5 with TRBJ2-6, with D maybe TRBD2 (6 bases). Trimming removed 2 bases at V and 0 bases at J, with 6 bases between. The length of the CDR3 is 15 residues. The V gene's germline CDR1 is SGHKS and CDR2 YYEKEE (reference sequence). CDR3 sequence: CASSFGGSGANVLTF. Written as DNA, the CDR3 is TGTGCCAGCAGCTTCGGGGGCTCTGGGGCCAACGTCCTGACTTTC. The full variable domain, its missing parts supplied by reference TRBV5-5 and TRBJ2-6, is DAGVTQSPTHLIKTRGQQVTLRCSPISGHKSVSWYQQVLGQGPQFIFQYYEKEERGRGNFPDRFSARQFPNYSSELNVNALLLGDSALYLCASSFGGSGANVLTFGAGSRLTVL.

V usage is TRBV6-1 and J usage is TRBJ1-2; D perhaps matches TRBD1 (6 bases). The CDR3 covers 16 residues. V lost 2 bases and J lost 4, with 17 bases in between. Germline loops: CDR1 MNHNS, CDR2 SASEGT. This CDR3 is CASSESSGIGGYGYTF. CDR3 DNA sequence: TGTGCCAGCAGTGAATCGAGTGGAATAGGGGGCTATGGCTACACCTTC.

This clone was counted once. The rearrangement links TRBV10-3 to TRBJ1-2, with 7 bases aligning to TRBD1. Per germline, CDR1 ENHRY and CDR2 SYGVKD. The CDR3 has 19 amino acids. V trimming: 0 bases; J trimming: 6 bases; junction bases outside the gene matches: 19. CDR3 sequence: CAISESVTGLDSATNGYTF. DNA for the CDR3: TGTGCCATCAGTGAGTCGGTGACAGGGTTGGATAGTGCTACTAATGGCTACACCTTC.

V is TRBV30 and J is TRBJ1-2, with D unresolved. There are 14 residues in the CDR3. Per germline, CDR1 GTSNPN and CDR2 SVGIG (reference sequence). Trimming removed 0 bases at V and 2 bases at J, with 10 bases between. The CDR3 reads CAWSVQPLNYGYTF. DNA of the CDR3: TGTGCCTGGAGTGTGCAGCCCTTAAACTATGGCTACACCTTC.

The rearrangement joins TRBV6-5 to TRBJ1-1; 8 positions agree with TRBD1. CDR1 and CDR2 (germline): MNHEY, SVGAGI. The CDR3 length is 14 residues. Losses at the gene ends were 2 bases for V and 6 bases for J; bases not matched to a gene: 5. CDR3 sequence: CASSYGQGVPEAFF. CDR3 nucleotides: TGTGCCAGCAGTTACGGACAGGGTGTTCCTGAAGCTTTCTTT.

V and J are TRBV7-8 and TRBJ2-5, with D perhaps TRBD1 (6 bases). The CDR3 is 14 residues long. Trimming removed 4 bases at V and 6 bases at J, with 15 bases between. Germline CDR1 SGHVS, CDR2 FQNEAQ. The CDR3 coding sequence is TGTGCCAGCAGCTCCTCGACAGGAACAAAGACCCAGTACTTC. It translates to CASSSSTGTKTQYF. Combining the CDR3 with reference TRBV7-8 and TRBJ2-5 gives the whole variable domain GAGVSQSPRYKVAKRGQDVALRCDPISGHVSLFWYQQALGQGPEFLTYFQNEAQLDKSGLPSDRFFAERPEGSVSTLKIQRTQQEDSAVYLCASSSSTGTKTQYFGPGTRLLVL.

This clone has just one count. This chain joins TRBV18 and TRBJ2-7, with 11 bases matching TRBD2. The CDR3 is 16 residues long. The ends lost 2 bases at V and 1 base at J; junction bases unmatched: 4. Germline lookup yields CDR1 KGHSH and CDR2 LQKENI. The CDR3 loop is CASSPTSGGWSYEQYF. The CDR3 DNA follows: TGTGCCAGCTCACCAACTAGCGGGGGTTGGTCCTACGAGCAGTACTTC.

This chain links TRBV6-4 with TRBJ2-7, with TRBD2 identical over 7 bases. Germline loops: CDR1 MRHNA, CDR2 SNTAGT. J gave up 3 bases and V 5 bases, and 19 bases lay outside the gene matches. This CDR3 is 18 amino acids long. CDR3: CASSREAGSGTAFYEQYF. DNA for the CDR3: TGTGCCAGCAGTCGAGAAGCAGGGAGCGGGACCGCGTTCTACGAGCAGTACTTC.

This sequence joins TRBV9 and TRBJ1-4; tentative D call: TRBD1 (5 bases). With 4 bases removed from V and 7 bases from J, the gap between germline ends came to 11 bases. This CDR3 spans 13 amino acids. Germline lookup yields CDR1 SGDLS and CDR2 YYNGEE. CDR3 coding DNA: TGTGCCAGCAGCCCCGGGACCATTGAAAAACTGTTTTTT. Protein product: CASSPGTIEKLFF.

This clone was seen a single time. The gene calls are TRBV5-1 and TRBJ1-1; D might be TRBD1 (5 bases). V lost 1 base and J lost 4, with 11 bases in between. CDR3 length: 14 amino acids. Germline CDR1 SGHRS, CDR2 YFSETQ. CDR3 loop: CASSLQGDGTEAFF. The CDR3 DNA sequence: TGCGCCAGCAGCTTGCAGGGAGACGGCACTGAAGCTTTCTTT. Together with reference TRBV5-1 and TRBJ1-1, the CDR3 gives the full variable domain: KAGVTQTPRYLIKTRGQQVTLSCSPISGHRSVSWYQQTPGQGLQFLFEYFSETQRNKGNFPGRFSGRQFSNSRSEMNVSTLELGDSALYLCASSLQGDGTEAFFGQGTRLTVV.

The chain links TRBV27 to TRBJ2-7; D is unresolved. V lost 4 bases to trimming and J lost 9 bases, with 19 bases between them. The CDR3 is 14 residues long. Germline CDR1 reads MNHEY; CDR2 reads SMNVEV (reference sequence). CDR3 region: CASSSTFWEGMQYF. DNA for the CDR3: TGTGCCAGCAGTTCAACGTTCTGGGAAGGAATGCAGTACTTC.

The chain recombines TRBV7-9 with TRBJ1-2; no reliable D call. V was shortened by 2 bases and J by 8 bases, with 15 bases between the two germline ends. This CDR3 spans 14 amino acids. Germline V gene data show CDR1 as SEHNR and CDR2 as FQNEAQ (reference sequence). CDR3 bases: TGTGCCAGCAGCTTACCCTCTGGGCGCCGGGGCTACACCTTC. It codes for CASSLPSGRRGYTF.

The rearrangement joins TRBV6-1 to TRBJ1-5; no firm D call. This CDR3 spans 14 amino acids. Germline V gene sequence: CDR1 MNHNS, CDR2 SASEGT. The V end lost 5 bases, the J end lost 6 bases, and 14 bases lay between the germline ends. In nucleotides, the CDR3 is TGTGCCAGCAGTCCCCTGGCCTGGTCTCAGCCCCAGCATTTT. Translation: CASSPLAWSQPQHF.

Here the CDR3 DNA reads TGCGCCAGCCGGGAGGGGGCGCCTGGAAACACCATATATTTT. Its translation is CASREGAPGNTIYF. The rearrangement joins TRBV5-1 to TRBJ1-3; 7 nucleotides match TRBD1. Germline assignment: CDR1 SGHRS and CDR2 YFSETQ. Trimming took 7 bases from V and 2 from J; bases not matched to a gene: 6. The CDR3 length is 14 residues.

This clone is classed as medium-sized. The genes are TRBV5-4 and TRBJ1-2, with D hard to call. Germline V CDR1 and CDR2: SGHNT, YYREEE (reference sequence). With 3 bases removed from V and 5 bases from J, the gap between germline ends came to 11 bases. This CDR3 spans 13 amino acids. This CDR3 reads CASSWLGSYGYTF. The CDR3 region has the DNA TGTGCCAGCAGCTGGCTCGGGAGTTATGGCTACACCTTC.

The CDR3 loop is CASSPGTSGDEQYF. The DNA of the CDR3 is TGTGCCAGCAGTCCCGGGACTAGCGGGGACGAGCAGTACTTC. The rearrangement uses TRBV2 and TRBJ2-7; TRBD2 matches 13 bases. J was trimmed by 5 bases and V by 5 bases; bases with no gene match: 3. The CDR3 consists of 14 residues. Germline values: CDR1 SNHLY, CDR2 FYNNEI.

This clone was seen a handful of times. The chain uses TRBV6-1 and TRBJ1-3; unclear D gene. Germline CDR1 and CDR2: MNHNS and SASEGT. This CDR3 is built from 13 residues. Trimming left V 7 bases short and J 6 bases short, with 13 bases between. The CDR3 DNA reads as TGTGCCAGCAAACGCCGCATGGAAAACACCATATATTTT. Translating gives CASKRRMENTIYF.